The rows below give T cell receptor beta chains drawn from one sample of a study of shared clonotypes between healthy human individuals. Sequenced by immunoSEQ multiplex PCR; TCRdb stores in-frame clones only, minus some. The sample yields 2 million to 2.5 million clones, nearly 97% seen once. Sequencing was carried out using naive CD4+ T cells sorted from blood. All receptors derive from a man between 18 and 29 years old in good health. Both conserved end residues are part of each CDR3. The order of the fields is J gene, D gene, V gene, clone size, CDR3 protein, CDR3 DNA. A D gene is named only where the DNA matches it firmly. Clone size is given for some rows only: seen once, a few or many times, or a class if the clone is expanded.

j_call: TRBJ2-3
d_call: TRBD2
v_call: TRBV10-3
clone_size: -
cdr3_aa: CAISETLATFTDTQYF
cdr3_nt: TGTGCCATCAGTGAGACACTAGCGACATTCACAGATACGCAGTATTTT

j_call: TRBJ2-1
d_call: TRBD1
v_call: TRBV6-5
clone_size: -
cdr3_aa: CASSYSRRGLYNEQFF
cdr3_nt: TGTGCCAGCAGTTACTCGAGAAGGGGGCTTTACAATGAGCAGTTCTTC

j_call: TRBJ1-3
d_call: -
v_call: TRBV10-3
clone_size: once
cdr3_aa: CAISERQGGNTIYF
cdr3_nt: TGTGCCATCAGTGAGAGGCAGGGTGGAAACACCATATATTTT

j_call: TRBJ2-7
d_call: TRBD1
v_call: TRBV10-3
clone_size: -
cdr3_aa: CAIRQPGGRTYEQYF
cdr3_nt: TGTGCCATCAGGCAACCAGGGGGACGCACCTACGAGCAGTACTTC

j_call: TRBJ1-4
d_call: -
v_call: TRBV19
clone_size: -
cdr3_aa: CASSWGKSSNEKLFF
cdr3_nt: TGTGCCAGTAGTTGGGGGAAGTCATCGAATGAAAAACTGTTTTTT

j_call: TRBJ1-4
d_call: TRBD1
v_call: TRBV10-3
clone_size: -
cdr3_aa: CAISAMTGTNEKLFF
cdr3_nt: TGTGCCATCAGTGCCATGACAGGGACTAATGAAAAACTGTTTTTT

j_call: TRBJ1-1
d_call: -
v_call: TRBV18
clone_size: -
cdr3_aa: CASSPTGQKNTEAFF
cdr3_nt: TGTGCCAGCTCACCTACTGGACAGAAGAACACTGAAGCTTTCTTT

j_call: TRBJ2-2
d_call: TRBD1
v_call: TRBV10-3
clone_size: -
cdr3_aa: CAISDGQGADGELFF
cdr3_nt: TGTGCCATCAGTGACGGACAGGGGGCGGACGGGGAGCTGTTTTTT

j_call: TRBJ2-2
d_call: -
v_call: TRBV4-3
clone_size: -
cdr3_aa: CASSQEQRSTGELFF
cdr3_nt: TGCGCCAGCAGCCAAGAACAGCGGTCCACCGGGGAGCTGTTTTTT

j_call: TRBJ2-7
d_call: -
v_call: TRBV7-9
clone_size: -
cdr3_aa: CASSLDTSYEQYF
cdr3_nt: TGTGCCAGCAGCTTAGACACCTCCTACGAGCAGTACTTC

j_call: TRBJ1-5
d_call: -
v_call: TRBV19
clone_size: -
cdr3_aa: CASTDAWGTTGQPQHF
cdr3_nt: TGTGCCAGTACCGACGCGTGGGGGACAACGGGTCAGCCCCAGCATTTT

j_call: TRBJ1-1
d_call: -
v_call: TRBV5-1
clone_size: -
cdr3_aa: CASSFFEETNTEAFF
cdr3_nt: TGCGCCAGCAGCTTTTTTGAGGAAACGAACACTGAAGCTTTCTTT

j_call: TRBJ1-3
d_call: -
v_call: TRBV10-2
clone_size: -
cdr3_aa: CASRLSSGNTIYF
cdr3_nt: TGCGCCAGCCGCTTGAGCTCTGGAAACACCATATATTTT

j_call: TRBJ1-5
d_call: -
v_call: TRBV5-4
clone_size: -
cdr3_aa: CASSLGPNSNQPQHF
cdr3_nt: TGTGCCAGCAGCTTGGGGCCCAATAGCAATCAGCCCCAGCATTTT

j_call: TRBJ2-1
d_call: -
v_call: TRBV7-2
clone_size: -
cdr3_aa: CASRSGYNEQFF
cdr3_nt: TGTGCCTCTCGCAGCGGGTACAATGAGCAGTTCTTC